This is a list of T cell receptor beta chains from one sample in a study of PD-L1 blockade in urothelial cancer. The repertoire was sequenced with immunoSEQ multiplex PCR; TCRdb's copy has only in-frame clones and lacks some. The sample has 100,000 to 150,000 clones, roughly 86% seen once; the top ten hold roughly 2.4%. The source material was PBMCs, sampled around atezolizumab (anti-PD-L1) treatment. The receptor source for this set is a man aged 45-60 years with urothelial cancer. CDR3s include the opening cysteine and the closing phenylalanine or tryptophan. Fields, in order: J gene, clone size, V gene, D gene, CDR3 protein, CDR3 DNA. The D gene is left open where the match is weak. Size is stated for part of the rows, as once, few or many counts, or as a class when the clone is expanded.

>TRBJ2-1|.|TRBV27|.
CASSLFPGAHEQFF
TGTGCCAGCAGTTTATTCCCAGGGGCTCATGAGCAGTTCTTC
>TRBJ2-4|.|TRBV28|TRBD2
CASAWAGVGNIQYF
TGTGCCAGTGCTTGGGCGGGAGTGGGTAACATTCAGTACTTC
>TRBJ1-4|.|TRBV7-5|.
CARSSGVPNEKLFF
TGTGCCAGAAGCTCCGGGGTTCCTAATGAAAAACTGTTTTTT
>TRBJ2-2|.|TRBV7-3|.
CASSLTGGGGTGELFF
TGTGCCAGCAGCCTAACCGGGGGAGGGGGAACCGGGGAGCTGTTTTTT
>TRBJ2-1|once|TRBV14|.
CASSPNGGEQFF
TGTGCCAGCAGCCCTAATGGCGGTGAGCAGTTCTTC
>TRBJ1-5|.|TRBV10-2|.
CASSFDTKNQPQHF
TGCGCCAGCAGTTTCGACACCAAAAATCAGCCCCAGCATTTT
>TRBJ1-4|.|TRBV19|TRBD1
CASSSRQGNEKLFF
TGTGCCAGTTCATCTCGACAGGGTAATGAAAAACTGTTTTTT
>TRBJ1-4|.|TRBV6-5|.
CASSQGTSEKLFF
TGTGCCAGCAGTCAGGGTACCAGTGAAAAACTGTTTTTT
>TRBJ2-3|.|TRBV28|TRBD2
CASTKLPQGLAGVNTQYF
TGTGCCAGCACTAAACTCCCCCAGGGACTAGCGGGAGTAAATACGCAGTATTTT
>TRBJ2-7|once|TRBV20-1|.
CSAASYPEQYF
TGCAGTGCTGCTAGCTACCCCGAGCAGTACTTC
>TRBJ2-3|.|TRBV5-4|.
CASSFPAGSTDTQYF
TGTGCCAGCAGCTTCCCGGCGGGGAGCACAGATACGCAGTATTTT
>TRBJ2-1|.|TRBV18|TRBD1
CASEGQGARNEQFF
TGTGCCAGCGAGGGACAGGGGGCGCGTAATGAGCAGTTCTTC
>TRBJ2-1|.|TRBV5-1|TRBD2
CASSSGLAVYNEQFF
TGCGCCAGCAGCTCGGGACTAGCGGTATACAATGAGCAGTTCTTC
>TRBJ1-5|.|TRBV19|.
CASSKQQERSNQPQHF
TGTGCCAGTAGTAAGCAACAGGAAAGGAGCAATCAGCCCCAGCATTTT
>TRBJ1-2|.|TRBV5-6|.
CASSTGQSNGYTF
TGTGCCAGCAGCACCGGACAATCTAATGGCTACACCTTC
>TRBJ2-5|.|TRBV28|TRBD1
CAIKQGAEETQYF
TGTGCCATCAAACAGGGGGCTGAGGAGACCCAGTACTTC
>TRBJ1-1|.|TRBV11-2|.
CASSRQQGNTEAFF
TGTGCCAGCAGCCGTCAGCAGGGAAACACTGAAGCTTTCTTT
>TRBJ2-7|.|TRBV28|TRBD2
CASSPYSGSIVYEQYF
TGTGCCAGCAGTCCCTATAGCGGGAGTATCGTATACGAGCAGTACTTC
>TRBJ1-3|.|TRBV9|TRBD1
CASSVQTGSYGNTIYF
TGTGCCAGCAGCGTTCAGACAGGGTCGTATGGAAACACCATATATTTT
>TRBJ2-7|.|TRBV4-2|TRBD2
CASSQDLLAGSYEQYF
TGTGCCAGCAGCCAAGATCTCCTAGCGGGATCCTACGAGCAGTACTTC
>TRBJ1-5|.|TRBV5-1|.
CASSLSGVSNQPQHF
TGCGCCAGCAGCTTGTCCGGGGTGAGCAATCAGCCCCAGCATTTT
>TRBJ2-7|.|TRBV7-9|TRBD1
CASSPTGVEQYF
TGTGCCAGCAGCCCGACAGGGGTCGAGCAGTACTTC
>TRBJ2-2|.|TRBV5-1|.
CASRSTSYAGELFF
TGCGCCAGCAGATCGACTAGTTACGCCGGGGAGCTGTTTTTT
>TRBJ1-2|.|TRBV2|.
CASRGGTYGYTF
TGTGCCAGCCGCGGGGGGACCTATGGCTACACCTTC
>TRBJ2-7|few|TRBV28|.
CASSRDPNYYEQYF
TGTGCCAGCAGTCGAGACCCGAACTACTACGAGCAGTACTTC
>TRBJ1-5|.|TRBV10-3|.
CAISDQTNQPQHF
TGTGCCATCAGTGACCAAACAAATCAGCCCCAGCATTTT
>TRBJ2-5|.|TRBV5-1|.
CASSPSPETQYF
TGCGCCAGCAGCCCCTCCCCAGAGACCCAGTACTTC
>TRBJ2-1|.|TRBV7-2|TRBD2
CASSLASSGRWFEQFF
TGTGCCAGCAGCTTGGCCTCGAGCGGGAGATGGTTTGAGCAGTTCTTC
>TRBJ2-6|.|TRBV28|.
CASTLRVGFSGANVLTF
TGTGCCAGCACCTTGCGGGTCGGGTTCTCTGGGGCCAACGTCCTGACTTTC
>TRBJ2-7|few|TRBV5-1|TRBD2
CASSLGGGVYEQYF
TGCGCCAGCAGCTTGGGTGGGGGGGTCTACGAGCAGTACTTC
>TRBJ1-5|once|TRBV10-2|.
CASSPDRNQPQHF
TGCGCCAGCAGTCCTGACAGAAATCAGCCCCAGCATTTT
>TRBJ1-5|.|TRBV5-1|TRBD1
CASSLTGEENQPQHF
TGCGCCAGCAGCCTTACAGGGGAGGAAAATCAGCCCCAGCATTTT
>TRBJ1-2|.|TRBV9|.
CASSVESGNYGYTF
TGTGCCAGCAGCGTAGAGTCGGGGAACTATGGCTACACCTTC
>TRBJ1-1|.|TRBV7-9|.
CASSSAFGEGSEAFF
TGTGCCAGCAGCTCGGCTTTCGGGGAGGGCTCTGAAGCTTTCTTT
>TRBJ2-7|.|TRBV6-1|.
CASSLQGYEQYF
TGTGCCAGCAGTCTACAGGGCTACGAGCAGTACTTC
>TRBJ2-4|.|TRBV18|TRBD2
CASSPRTSGMENIQYF
TGTGCCAGCTCACCGAGGACTAGCGGGATGGAAAACATTCAGTACTTC
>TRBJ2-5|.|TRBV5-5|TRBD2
CASSFRVASGRETQYF
TGTGCCAGCAGCTTTAGGGTTGCTAGCGGAAGGGAGACCCAGTACTTC
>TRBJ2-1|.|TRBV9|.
CASTLDPTPLAQFF
TGTGCCAGCACCCTGGACCCGACCCCGCTAGCGCAGTTCTTC
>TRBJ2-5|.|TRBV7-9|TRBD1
CASSHGTGVRETQYF
TGTGCCAGCAGCCACGGGACAGGGGTACGGGAGACCCAGTACTTC
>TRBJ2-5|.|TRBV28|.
CASSGSGTQETQYF
TGTGCCAGCAGTGGCAGCGGAACCCAAGAGACCCAGTACTTC
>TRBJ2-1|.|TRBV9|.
CASSVGQGMINEQFF
TGTGCCAGCAGCGTAGGGCAGGGAATGATCAATGAGCAGTTCTTC
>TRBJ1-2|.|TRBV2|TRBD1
CASSWTGGGYTF
TGTGCCAGCAGTTGGACAGGAGGGGGCTACACCTTC